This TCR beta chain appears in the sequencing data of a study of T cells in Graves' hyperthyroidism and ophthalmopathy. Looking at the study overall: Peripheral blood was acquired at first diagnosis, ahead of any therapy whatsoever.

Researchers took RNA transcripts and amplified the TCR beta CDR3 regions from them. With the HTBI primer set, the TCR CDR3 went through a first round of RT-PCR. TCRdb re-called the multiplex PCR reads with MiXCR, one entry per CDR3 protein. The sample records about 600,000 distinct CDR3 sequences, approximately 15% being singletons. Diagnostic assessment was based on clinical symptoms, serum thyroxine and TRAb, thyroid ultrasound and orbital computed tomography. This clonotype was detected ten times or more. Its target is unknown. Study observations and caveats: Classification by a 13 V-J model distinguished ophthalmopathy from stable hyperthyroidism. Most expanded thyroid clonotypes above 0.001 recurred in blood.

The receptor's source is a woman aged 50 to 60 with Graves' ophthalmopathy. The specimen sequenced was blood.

CDR3 sequence reads: CASSFGQGITGELFF. CDR3 coding DNA: TGCGCCAGCAGCTTCGGACAGGGAATCACCGGGGAGCTGTTTTTT. This chain joins TRBV5-1 and TRBJ2-2; 8 nucleotides line up with TRBD1. The germline V gene encodes CDR1 SGHRS and CDR2 YFSETQ. The V and J ends lost 2 bases and 4 bases, in that order; junction bases with no gene match: 4. CDR3 length: 15 residues.